One sample yielded the 2 T cell receptor beta chains listed below, sequenced in a study of T cells in Graves' hyperthyroidism and ophthalmopathy. RNA transcripts gave rise to amplified TCR beta CDR3 regions. The HTBI primer set drove a first-round RT-PCR of the TCR CDR3. From the multiplex PCR reads, TCRdb called clonotypes with MiXCR, one entry per CDR3 protein. The profile shows around 500,000 distinct CDR3 sequences, roughly 14% of them singletons. Source material: blood. The origin of the receptors is a woman between 18 and 30 years old with Graves' hyperthyroidism.

This clonotype was counted many times. The CDR3 loop reads CASSLSGVGISGANVLTF. CDR3 bases: TGCGCCAGCAGCTTGTCGGGAGTGGGAATCTCTGGGGCCAACGTCCTGACTTTC. This chain joins TRBV5-1 and TRBJ2-6, with D possibly TRBD2 on 6 matching bases. This CDR3 has 18 amino acids. V was cut by 1 base and J by 0 bases, with 14 bases left in between. Germline V gene sequence: CDR1 SGHRS, CDR2 YFSETQ.

This clonotype was recorded at least ten times. This rearrangement joins TRBV7-8 to TRBJ2-1; 13 nucleotides align to TRBD2. There are 15 residues in the CDR3. Germline loops: CDR1 SGHVS, CDR2 FQNEAQ. With V trimmed by 0 bases and J by 10 bases, 3 bases remained unmatched. CDR3 DNA sequence: TGTGCCAGCAGCTTAGCGGGACTAGCGGGACGCGAGCAGTTCTTC. It specifies CASSLAGLAGREQFF.